The next 17 T cell receptor beta chains were all read from a single sample in a study of early T cells in non-severe SARS-CoV-2 infection. MiXCR was run by TCRdb on the 5' RACE reads, yielding one entry per CDR3 protein. There are roughly 70,000 distinct CDR3 sequences in the sample; less than 15% occur only once, and roughly 8% lies in the top ten. The sequencing sample was made of whole blood. These receptors came from an adult who was a healthcare worker with PCR-confirmed SARS-CoV-2 infection or an uninfected control (not recorded which).

The rearrangement joins TRBV7-2 to TRBJ2-5, with 11 bases identical to TRBD2. V lost 4 bases, J lost 4 bases, and 8 bases stayed unmatched. Germline CDR1 and CDR2: SGHTA and FQGNSA. The CDR3 runs to 16 residues. This CDR3 is CASSWVVGLAGETQYF. DNA for the CDR3: TGTGCCAGCAGCTGGGTTGTAGGACTAGCGGGAGAGACCCAGTACTTC.

This clonotype has a count of ten or more. This chain uses TRBV29-1 with TRBJ2-3; D possibly uses TRBD1 or TRBD2 (5 bases each). The germline V and J ends were trimmed by 7 bases and 0 bases, with 23 bases remaining between them. CDR3 length equals 17 residues. The V gene's germline CDR1 is SQVTM and CDR2 ANQGSEA. The CDR3 here is CSAAGTLQSLSTDTQYF. The CDR3 bases are TGCAGCGCCGCCGGGACCCTCCAATCGTTAAGCACAGATACGCAGTATTTT.

This clonotype was counted a few times. The DNA for the CDR3 is TGTGCCAGCAGTTTTGGGCGCTACGAGCAGTACTTC. Its protein product is CASSFGRYEQYF. The J gene is TRBJ2-7, the V gene TRBV12-3 or TRBV12-4; D is uncertain. The CDR3 length is 12 residues. V dropped 3 bases and J dropped 3 bases, with 6 bases sitting between them.

This clonotype was counted many times. The chain recombines TRBV28 with TRBJ2-1, with 12 nucleotides matching TRBD2. The ends lost 4 bases at V and 1 base at J; junction bases unmatched: 5. There are 17 residues in the CDR3. Germline values: CDR1 MDHEN, CDR2 SYDVKM. The CDR3 loop is CASSSPGLAGSYNEQFF. DNA of the CDR3: TGTGCCAGCAGTTCGCCTGGACTAGCGGGATCCTACAATGAGCAGTTCTTC.

This clonotype appeared a few times. This chain links TRBV7-6 with TRBJ1-6, with D possibly TRBD1 on 5 matching bases. The CDR3 totals 15 residues. V lost 4 bases to trimming and J lost 8 bases, with 15 bases between them. The germline V gene encodes CDR1 SGHVS and CDR2 FNYEAQ. The CDR3 coding sequence is TGTGCCAGCAGCTGGGGACTCTCGAGCCATTCACCCCTCCACTTT. As protein: CASSWGLSSHSPLHF.

This clonotype was seen more than once but under ten times. The chain combines TRBV9 with TRBJ2-7, with unresolved D. Germline assignment: CDR1 SGDLS and CDR2 YYNGEE. This CDR3 region has 13 residues. The V end lost 0 bases, the J end lost 3 bases, and 7 bases lay between the germline ends. CDR3 loop: CASSVAPLYEQYF. The CDR3 bases are TGTGCCAGCAGCGTAGCTCCCCTCTACGAGCAGTACTTC.

The chain carries TRBV5-4 and TRBJ2-1, with TRBD1 as a possible D gene (6 bases). The V gene's germline CDR1 is SGHNT and CDR2 YYREEE (reference sequence). CDR3 length: 14 amino acids. Trimming stripped 4 bases from V and 10 bases from J, with 18 bases between. DNA for the CDR3: TGTGCCAGCAGCCGAGGACAGATACTGGGGGAGCAGTTCTTC. Translated: CASSRGQILGEQFF. Looking up the rest from reference TRBV5-4 and TRBJ2-1 gives the full variable domain: ETGVTQSPTHLIKTRGQQVTLRCSSQSGHNTVSWYQQALGQGPQFIFQYYREEENGRGNFPPRFSGLQFPNYSSELNVNALELDDSALYLCASSRGQILGEQFFGPGTRLTVL.

This clonotype was found many times. CDR3 sequence (DNA): TGTGCCAGCAGTTCCGAGACTCCTGGGAGAGATACGCAGTATTTT. It is translated as CASSSETPGRDTQYF. J is TRBJ2-3 and V is TRBV6-5, with D maybe TRBD2 (5 bases). The CDR3 totals 15 residues. V lost 4 bases, J lost 5 bases, and 16 bases lay in between. In germline, CDR1 is MNHEY, CDR2 SVGAGI.

This clonotype was observed a few times. The V gene is TRBV7-9, the J gene TRBJ1-2; 7 bases fit TRBD1. This CDR3 spans 14 amino acids. Trimming cost V 2 bases and J 7 bases; bases outside gene matches: 7. Germline CDR1 and CDR2: SEHNR and FQNEAQ (reference sequence). CDR3 loop: CASSLRTGGGGYTF. CDR3 nucleotide sequence: TGTGCCAGCAGCTTAAGGACAGGTGGAGGTGGCTACACCTTC.

This clonotype has a count of ten or more. J is TRBJ2-7 and V is TRBV5-4; TRBD1 aligns across 9 bases. The CDR3 is 15 amino acids. J gave up 4 bases and V 0 bases, and 5 bases lay outside the gene matches. Germline values: CDR1 SGHNT, CDR2 YYREEE (reference sequence). For the CDR3, the DNA is TGTGCCAGCAGCTTGGGGACAGGGGTTAGTTACGAGCAGTACTTC. This translates into CASSLGTGVSYEQYF.

In its sample, this clonotype was seen many times. The V and J genes are TRBV10-3 and TRBJ1-4; 7 positions agree with TRBD1. Per germline, CDR1 ENHRY and CDR2 SYGVKD. Germline trimming cut 3 bases from V and 8 bases from J; bases unmatched to any gene: 3. The CDR3 length is 13 residues. In DNA form, the CDR3 reads TGTGCCATCAGTGATAGGGGGCGCGAAAAACTGTTTTTT. Translating it yields CAISDRGREKLFF.

Notes on this clonotype: One end of the junction fails to match germline, which may point to a read error. The V gene is TRBV20-1, the J gene TRBJ1-5; TRBD1 agrees at 10 bases. Germline CDR1 and CDR2: DFQATT and SNEGSKA (reference sequence). This CDR3 is 14 amino acids long. CDR3 residues: CSARVTGGKQPQHF. Written as DNA, the CDR3 is TGCAGTGCTAGAGTGACAGGGGGCAAACAGCCCCAGCATTTT.

This clonotype was seen a handful of times. The chain couples TRBV7-9 to TRBJ2-1, with D possibly matching TRBD2 (6 bases). CDR1 SEHNR and CDR2 FQNEAQ come from the germline V gene (reference sequence). This CDR3 is built from 16 residues. The germline V and J ends were trimmed by 2 bases and 4 bases, with 15 bases remaining between them. The CDR3 sequence is CASSLSGISGYNEQFF. The CDR3 nucleotides are TGTGCCAGCAGCTTAAGTGGGATTAGCGGTTACAATGAGCAGTTCTTC. The full variable domain, rest sourced from reference TRBV7-9 and TRBJ2-1, is DTGVSQNPRHKITKRGQNVTFRCDPISEHNRLYWYRQTLGQGPEFLTYFQNEAQLEKSRLLSDRFSAERPKGSFSTLEIQRTEQGDSAMYLCASSLSGISGYNEQFFGPGTRLTVL.

In its sample, this clonotype was seen a few times. The CDR3 region is CATGAVFDTGALSGYTF. CDR3 DNA: TGTGCCACCGGAGCGGTTTTCGACACCGGGGCCCTAAGTGGCTACACCTTC. V usage is TRBV28 and J usage is TRBJ1-2; tentatively, D is TRBD1 (5 bases). Germline V gene lookup returns CDR1 MDHEN and CDR2 SYDVKM. Trimming removed 10 bases at V and 7 bases at J, with 31 bases between. This CDR3 is 17 amino acids long.

The rearrangement links TRBV5-4 to TRBJ2-1; D ambiguous. This CDR3 spans 11 amino acids. V was shortened by 2 bases and J by 13 bases, with 10 bases between the two germline ends. Germline CDR1 is SGHNT and CDR2 is YYREEE (reference sequence). This CDR3 reads CASSFRAIQFF. CDR3 nucleotide sequence: TGTGCCAGCAGCTTTAGGGCGATCCAGTTCTTC. Full variable domain (outside the CDR3, taken from reference TRBV5-4 and TRBJ2-1): ETGVTQSPTHLIKTRGQQVTLRCSSQSGHNTVSWYQQALGQGPQFIFQYYREEENGRGNFPPRFSGLQFPNYSSELNVNALELDDSALYLCASSFRAIQFFGPGTRLTVL.

J is TRBJ2-7 and V is TRBV12-3 or TRBV12-4; the D is unclear. This CDR3 region has 13 residues. V lost 6 bases, J lost 2 bases, and 11 bases lay in between. CDR3 nucleotides: TGTGCCAGCAGCCCCTATAATCCCTACGAGCAGTACTTC. Its protein is CASSPYNPYEQYF.

This clonotype was counted only a few times. The chain combines TRBV5-1 with TRBJ1-1, with 8 positions matching TRBD1. V was clipped by 4 bases and J by 0 bases; unmatched bases: 5. The CDR3 is made up of 15 amino acids. Germline V CDR1 and CDR2: SGHRS, YFSETQ. CDR3 sequence (DNA): TGCGCCAGCAGCCCAGGGACAGGCATGAACACTGAAGCTTTCTTT. As protein: CASSPGTGMNTEAFF.